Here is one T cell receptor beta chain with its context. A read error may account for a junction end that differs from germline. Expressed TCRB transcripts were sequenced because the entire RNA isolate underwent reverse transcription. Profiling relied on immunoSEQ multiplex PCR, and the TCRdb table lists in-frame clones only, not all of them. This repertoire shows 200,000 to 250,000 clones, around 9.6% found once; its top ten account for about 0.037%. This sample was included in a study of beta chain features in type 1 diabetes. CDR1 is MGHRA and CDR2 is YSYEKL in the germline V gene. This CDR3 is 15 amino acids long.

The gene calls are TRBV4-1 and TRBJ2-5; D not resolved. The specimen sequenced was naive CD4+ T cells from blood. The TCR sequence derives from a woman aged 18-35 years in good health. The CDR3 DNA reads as TGTGCCAGCAGCCAAGTGGGCGATCAAAAAGAGACCCAGTACTTC. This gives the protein CASSQVGDQKETQYF.